The 5 T cell receptor beta chains in this list originate from one sample, sequenced in a study of T cells in Graves' hyperthyroidism and ophthalmopathy. Amplification yielded TCR beta CDR3 regions, with RNA transcripts as the source. Researchers ran a first-round RT-PCR on the TCR CDR3 using the HTBI primer set. TCRdb ran MiXCR on the multiplex PCR reads and lists one entry per CDR3 protein. This sample yields about 600,000 distinct CDR3 sequences, of which about a sixth are seen a single time; about 3.5% belongs to the top ten. The sequenced sample was blood. Receptors were obtained from a woman aged 40 to 50 with Graves' ophthalmopathy.

As to this clonotype: The junction does not match germline at one end; this may be a read error. The rearrangement joins TRBV5-6 to TRBJ1-1; a weak D match, TRBD1 (5 bases). This CDR3 is built from 13 residues. Germline CDR1 and CDR2: SGHDT and YYEEEE. As DNA, the CDR3 is TGTACCAGCAGCTTGGAAAGGGGCACTGAAGCTTTCTTT. Residues: CTSSLERGTEAFF.

This clonotype was recorded at least ten times. The V call is TRBV2, the J call TRBJ1-2, with unresolved D. V was cut by 3 bases and J by 6 bases, with 11 bases left in between. This CDR3 has 13 residues. Germline V lookup: CDR1 SNHLY, CDR2 FYNNEI. The CDR3 sequence: CASSDDRHHGYTF. CDR3 DNA sequence: TGTGCCAGCAGTGACGATCGACATCATGGCTACACCTTC.

CDR3 sequence (DNA): TGTGCCAGCAGTCCAAACAGGGGGAGTGAAAAACTGTTTTTT. It specifies CASSPNRGSEKLFF. The chain combines TRBV12-3 or TRBV12-4 with TRBJ1-4; 8 bases are a match to TRBD1. The CDR3 is 14 residues long. Trimming removed 5 bases from V and 7 bases from J; junction bases left unmatched: 6.

V gene TRBV4-1 combines with J gene TRBJ2-3, with D possibly matching TRBD2 (7 bases). Trimming cost V 0 bases and J 5 bases, with 18 bases left between them. The CDR3 consists of 17 residues. CDR1 is MGHRA and CDR2 is YSYEKL in the germline V gene. The CDR3 spells CASSQDERGGILDTQYF. The CDR3 nucleotides read TGCGCCAGCAGCCAAGATGAGAGGGGGGGAATACTAGATACGCAGTATTTT.

The table lists this clonotype with many counts. The chain links TRBV12-3 or TRBV12-4 to TRBJ2-7; 7 bases align to TRBD1. J lost 3 bases, V lost 5 bases, and 25 bases had no gene match. This CDR3 has 20 residues. The CDR3 region is CASSPRQGSEHPHLLYEQYF. The CDR3 coding sequence is TGTGCCAGCAGTCCCCGACAGGGATCGGAACACCCTCACCTTCTCTACGAGCAGTACTTC.